Listed here is a single TCR beta chain. Per the original methods: Estimated nucleated cell counts came from reference gene primer amplification. Profiling relied on immunoSEQ multiplex PCR, and the TCRdb table lists in-frame clones only, not all of them. The V and J calls and the clone size are those of that table, but D and trimming were determined from the DNA. The sample lists over 250,000 clones; 75% to 90% were seen once. The sample is drawn from a study of blood T cell repertoires in COVID-19. Whole-study context: Samples representing acute and convalescent COVID-19 were sourced from the United States, Italy and Spain.

Looked up from germline, CDR1 is MDHEN and CDR2 is SYDVKM. The V end was cut by 7 bases, the J end by 1 base, with 16 bases between. The CDR3 sequence is 15 residues long. This clonotype originated in a woman aged 60-75 years with acute or convalescent COVID-19. The chain recombines TRBV28 with TRBJ1-1; TRBD1 might be the D (5 bases). Source material: peripheral blood. This chain's CDR3 is CASTPTRGGNTEAFF. CDR3 bases: TGTGCCAGCACCCCCACCCGGGGGGGGAACACTGAAGCTTTCTTT.